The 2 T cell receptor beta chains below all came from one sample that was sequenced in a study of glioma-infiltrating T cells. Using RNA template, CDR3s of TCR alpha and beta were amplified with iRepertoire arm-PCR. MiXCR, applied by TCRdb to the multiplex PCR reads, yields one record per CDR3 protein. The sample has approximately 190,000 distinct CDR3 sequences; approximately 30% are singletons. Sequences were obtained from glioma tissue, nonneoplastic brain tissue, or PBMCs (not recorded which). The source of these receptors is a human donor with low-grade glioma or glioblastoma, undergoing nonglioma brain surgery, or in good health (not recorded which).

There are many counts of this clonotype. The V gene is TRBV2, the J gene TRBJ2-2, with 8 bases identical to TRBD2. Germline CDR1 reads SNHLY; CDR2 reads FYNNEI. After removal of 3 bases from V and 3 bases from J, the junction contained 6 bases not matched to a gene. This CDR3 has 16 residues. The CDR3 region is CASSDGTRGYTGELFF. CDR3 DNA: TGTGCCAGCAGTGACGGGACTAGGGGTTACACCGGGGAGCTGTTTTTT.

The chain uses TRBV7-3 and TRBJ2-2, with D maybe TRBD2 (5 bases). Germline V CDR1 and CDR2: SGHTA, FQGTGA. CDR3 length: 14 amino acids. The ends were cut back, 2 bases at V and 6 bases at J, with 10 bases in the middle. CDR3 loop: CASSLAGVAGELFF. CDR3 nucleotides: TGTGCCAGCAGCTTAGCCGGGGTTGCCGGGGAGCTGTTTTTT.